Each of the 27 T cell receptor beta chains below was sequenced from the same sample in a study of beta chain features in type 1 diabetes. Notes on the study in general: Patients with Type 1 diabetes showed moderately but significantly shorter TCRB CDR3s in all four CD4+ subsets.

Since all of the isolated RNA was reverse transcribed, expressed TCRB transcripts were what got sequenced. Produced via immunoSEQ multiplex PCR; TCRdb's table is partial and in-frame only. The repertoire holds some 270,000 clones, with roughly a tenth as singletons. No antigen has been assigned to these receptors. Sequenced material: naive CD4+ T cells from blood. Every receptor here comes from a man in his thirties or forties with type 1 diabetes.

This clone was seen a few times. Other DNA variants within this sample encode the same CDR3. The chain carries TRBV7-9 and TRBJ1-1; maybe TRBD1 (6 bases). V gave up 5 bases and J gave up 1 base, with 11 bases separating them. Germline V gene data show CDR1 as SEHNR and CDR2 as FQNEAQ (reference sequence). The CDR3 consists of 14 residues. In DNA form, the CDR3 reads TGTGCCAGCAGCCTACAGGGAACGAACACTGAAGCTTTCTTT. It translates to CASSLQGTNTEAFF. The variable domain in full, completed from reference TRBV7-9 and TRBJ1-1, reads DTGVSQNPRHKITKRGQNVTFRCDPISEHNRLYWYRQTLGQGPEFLTYFQNEAQLEKSRLLSDRFSAERPKGSFSTLEIQRTEQGDSAMYLCASSLQGTNTEAFFGQGTRLTVV.

The table lists this clone with a few counts. The chain carries TRBV4-1 and TRBJ2-2; 8 bases align to TRBD2. Germline-derived CDR1 and CDR2 are MGHRA and YSYEKL. With V trimmed by 1 base and J by 7 bases, 11 bases remained unmatched. The CDR3 has 17 residues. The CDR3 coding sequence is TGCGCCAGCAGCCAAGGAATTCGCGGGGGGCCCTTCGGGGAGCTGTTTTTT. Protein product: CASSQGIRGGPFGELFF.

V usage is TRBV23-1 and J usage is TRBJ2-5; 8 nucleotides align to TRBD1. TRBV23-1 counts as an open reading frame of uncertain function. The CDR3 has 13 residues. The ends lost 8 bases at V and 5 bases at J; junction bases unmatched: 7. CDR3 amino acids: CASGQGARETQYF. CDR3 bases: TGCGCCAGCGGCCAGGGGGCGAGGGAGACCCAGTACTTC.

The V gene is TRBV19, the J gene TRBJ2-6; D call uncertain. Germline CDR1 LNHDA, CDR2 SQIVND (reference sequence). Trimming left V 5 bases short and J 4 bases short, with 9 bases between. The CDR3 runs to 14 residues. CDR3 in DNA: TGTGCCAGTAGTGCGCGTGAGGGGGCCAACGTCCTGACTTTC. Translated: CASSAREGANVLTF. The full variable domain, in which reference TRBV19 and TRBJ2-6 provide the parts outside the CDR3, is DGGITQSPKYLFRKEGQNVTLSCEQNLNHDAMYWYRQDPGQGLRLIYYSQIVNDFQKGDIAEGYSVSREKKESFPLTVTSAQKNPTAFYLCASSAREGANVLTFGAGSRLTVL.

This clone was seen more than once but under ten times. The CDR3 here is CASSLANEQFF. CDR3 DNA sequence: TGTGCCAGCAGCTTGGCAAATGAGCAGTTCTTC. J is TRBJ2-1 and V is TRBV5-6, with D unresolved. Trimming pared 0 bases from V and 7 bases from J, leaving 2 bases between. CDR1 and CDR2 (germline): SGHDT, YYEEEE. This CDR3 has 11 amino acids. The full variable domain, in which reference TRBV5-6 and TRBJ2-1 provide the parts outside the CDR3, is DAGVTQSPTHLIKTRGQQVTLRCSPKSGHDTVSWYQQALGQGPQFIFQYYEEEERQRGNFPDRFSGHQFPNYSSELNVNALLLGDSALYLCASSLANEQFFGPGTRLTVL.

This clone has a handful of counts. The V and J genes are TRBV19 and TRBJ2-7, with TRBD1 matching over 10 bases. After removal of 3 bases from V and 5 bases from J, the junction contained 4 bases not matched to a gene. CDR3 size: 14 residues. Germline-derived CDR1 and CDR2 are LNHDA and SQIVND (reference sequence). CDR3 in amino acids: CASSMRGQGDEQYF. The CDR3 DNA is TGTGCCAGTAGTATGAGAGGACAGGGGGACGAGCAGTACTTC.

This clone was counted only a few times. The chain joins TRBV29-1 to TRBJ1-1; D not certain. The CDR3 contains 12 residues. Trimming left V 4 bases short and J 8 bases short, with 14 bases between. Germline loops: CDR1 SQVTM, CDR2 ANQGSEA. Here the CDR3 DNA reads TGCAGCGTTGGGCAGCCGAGTAGCGAAGCTTTCTTT. It codes for CSVGQPSSEAFF.

This clone has a handful of counts. This sequence joins TRBV14 and TRBJ1-2, with a weak D call TRBD1 (5 bases). This CDR3 is 13 amino acids long. V was clipped by 2 bases and J by 8 bases, with 12 bases between them. The germline V gene encodes CDR1 SGHDN and CDR2 FVKESK. Here the CDR3 reads CASSQTSGDGYTF. Here the CDR3 DNA reads TGTGCCAGCAGCCAAACTTCGGGGGACGGCTACACCTTC.

This clone was picked up a small number of times. V is TRBV7-3 and J is TRBJ2-1; 8 bases are a match to TRBD2. The CDR3 spans 16 residues. V dropped 2 bases and J dropped 2; count of bases not matched to a gene: 5. The V gene's germline CDR1 is SGHTA and CDR2 FQGTGA. The CDR3 DNA reads TGTGCCAGCAGCTTAGACGCAGCGGGGGCCTACAATGAGCAGTTCTTC. Its protein is CASSLDAAGAYNEQFF. The full variable domain, with the rest looked up from reference TRBV7-3 and TRBJ2-1, is GAGVSQTPSNKVTEKGKYVELRCDPISGHTALYWYRQSLGQGPEFLIYFQGTGAADDSGLPNDRFFAVRPEGSVSTLKIQRTERGDSAVYLCASSLDAAGAYNEQFFGPGTRLTVL.

In its sample, this clone was seen a few times. The rearrangement joins TRBV5-4 to TRBJ2-3; 9 positions agree with TRBD2. The ends lost 4 bases at V and 4 bases at J; junction bases unmatched: 10. This CDR3 has 16 residues. Germline assignment: CDR1 SGHNT and CDR2 YYREEE (reference sequence). CDR3 nucleotides: TGTGCCAGCAGCAATCGCGGGGGGGCGTCCTCAGATACGCAGTATTTT. Translating it yields CASSNRGGASSDTQYF.

This clone was counted between two and nine times. The gene calls are TRBV18 and TRBJ2-5; D remains unclear. The CDR3 length is 14 residues. V was clipped by 1 base and J by 2 bases, with 8 bases between them. The germline V gene has CDR1 KGHSH and CDR2 LQKENI. Here the CDR3 DNA reads TGTGCCAGCTCACCACGGAACAGTCAAGAGACCCAGTACTTC. Translated, it gives CASSPRNSQETQYF. The full variable domain, in which reference TRBV18 and TRBJ2-5 provide the parts outside the CDR3, is NAGVMQNPRHLVRRRGQEARLRCSPMKGHSHVYWYRQLPEEGLKFMVYLQKENIIDESGMPKERFSAEFPKEGPSILRIQQVVRGDSAAYFCASSPRNSQETQYFGPGTRLLVL.

The chain couples TRBV7-3 to TRBJ1-1; D call uncertain. Looked up from germline, CDR1 is SGHTA and CDR2 is FQGTGA. V was clipped by 5 bases and J by 1 base, with 8 bases between them. The length of the CDR3 is 13 residues. In DNA form, the CDR3 reads TGTGCCAGCAGCCCTAATCAGAACACTGAAGCTTTCTTT. Translated, it gives CASSPNQNTEAFF.

The chain uses TRBV11-2 and TRBJ1-5; D remains ambiguous. CDR3 length: 13 residues. Germline V gene data show CDR1 as SGHAT and CDR2 as FQNNGV. The V end lost 0 bases, the J end lost 7 bases, and 7 bases lay between the germline ends. CDR3 sequence reads: CASSLDREQPQHF. CDR3 bases: TGTGCCAGCAGCTTAGATCGGGAACAGCCCCAGCATTTT.

This chain connects TRBV7-2 to TRBJ2-7; D possibly corresponds to TRBD2 (5 bases). The CDR3 has 13 residues. V lost 2 bases and J lost 6, with 11 bases in between. The germline V gene encodes CDR1 SGHTA and CDR2 FQGNSA. The DNA for the CDR3 is TGTGCCAGCAGCTTACGGGGTACCAGCGAGCAGTACTTC. Protein sequence: CASSLRGTSEQYF.

This chain joins TRBV10-3 and TRBJ2-5, with 7 bases lining up with TRBD1. The trim removed 8 bases at V and 2 bases at J, leaving 2 bases unmatched. Germline V lookup: CDR1 ENHRY, CDR2 SYGVKD. The CDR3 contains 12 residues. For the CDR3, the DNA is TGTGCCATCGGGACAGCGCAAGAGACCCAGTACTTC. Amino acids: CAIGTAQETQYF.

This clone was detected a few times. The chain combines TRBV28 with TRBJ2-4, with TRBD1 as a possible D gene (6 bases). This CDR3 region has 14 residues. The germline V and J ends were trimmed by 8 bases and 0 bases, with 11 bases remaining between them. Germline lookup yields CDR1 MDHEN and CDR2 SYDVKM. The DNA for the CDR3 is TGTGCCAGCGGGGGCGGCCTAGCCAAAAACATTCAGTACTTC. Translating gives CASGGGLAKNIQYF.

This clone was picked up a small number of times. The V gene is TRBV4-2, the J gene TRBJ1-6; D gene unclear. With 0 bases removed from V and 0 bases from J, the gap between germline ends came to 6 bases. The CDR3 extends over 16 amino acids. Looked up from germline, CDR1 is LGHNA and CDR2 is YNFKEQ. The CDR3 DNA reads as TGTGCCAGCAGCCAAGATAGGAGCTCCTATAATTCACCCCTCCACTTT. Amino acids: CASSQDRSSYNSPLHF.

The CDR3 DNA sequence: TGTGCCAGCAGCCGAGGACAAAGCTCCTACAATGAGCAGTTCTTC. Its protein is CASSRGQSSYNEQFF. The rearrangement uses TRBV7-9 and TRBJ2-1; possible D gene TRBD1, 5 bases. The CDR3 sequence is 15 residues long. V was shortened by 5 bases and J by 0 bases, with 11 bases between the two germline ends. Germline V gene data show CDR1 as SEHNR and CDR2 as FQNEAQ (reference sequence).

The chain recombines TRBV4-1 with TRBJ1-1; D gene ambiguous. Between the trimmed V and J ends, which lost 2 bases and 2 bases, there was a span of 12 bases. This CDR3 is built from 15 residues. CDR1 and CDR2 from the germline V gene are MGHRA and YSYEKL. Here the CDR3 reads CASSQKTGKNTEAFF. The CDR3 DNA follows: TGCGCCAGCAGCCAAAAGACCGGGAAAAACACTGAAGCTTTCTTT.

This clone was picked up a small number of times. V usage is TRBV15 and J usage is TRBJ2-3, with a weak D call TRBD1 (6 bases). The V and J ends lost 1 base and 6 bases respectively, with 11 bases between them. The CDR3 sequence is 14 residues long. Germline CDR1 LNHNV, CDR2 YYDKDF (reference sequence). The CDR3 loop reads CATSRGQGRDTQYF. CDR3 DNA: TGTGCCACCAGCAGAGGTCAGGGGCGGGATACGCAGTATTTT.

The chain employs TRBV27 and TRBJ2-7; D ambiguous. The CDR3 consists of 13 residues. V lost 8 bases, J lost 0 bases, and 11 bases lay in between. Germline loops: CDR1 MNHEY, CDR2 SMNVEV (reference sequence). The CDR3 bases are TGTGCCAGCGCCATCACATCCTCCTACGAGCAGTACTTC. Its translation: CASAITSSYEQYF.

In its sample, this clone was seen a few times. The V gene is TRBV4-2, the J gene TRBJ2-7, with 7 bases that match TRBD1. Trimming cost V 4 bases and J 4 bases; bases outside gene matches: 10. Per germline, CDR1 LGHNA and CDR2 YNFKEQ. The CDR3 runs to 15 residues. Here the CDR3 reads CASSRARGQLYEQYF. In DNA form, the CDR3 reads TGTGCCAGCAGCCGAGCCCGGGGACAGCTTTACGAGCAGTACTTC.

This clone was seen more than once but under ten times. The V and J genes are TRBV25-1 and TRBJ1-2; TRBD1 matches 7 bases. In germline, CDR1 is MGHDK, CDR2 SYGVNS. The CDR3 consists of 14 residues. V was pared by 3 bases and J by 8 bases, with 9 bases of the junction left unmatched. CDR3 DNA sequence: TGTGCCAGCAGTGACCAGGACAGGAGCGGGGGCTACACCTTC. It is translated as CASSDQDRSGGYTF.

This rearrangement joins TRBV18 to TRBJ2-7; TRBD2 matches 10 bases. V lost 2 bases, J lost 2 bases, and 3 bases stayed unmatched. The CDR3 sequence is 15 residues long. The germline CDR1 and CDR2 sequences are KGHSH and LQKENI. Here the CDR3 reads CASSPGTSVAYEQYF. DNA for the CDR3: TGTGCCAGCTCACCAGGGACTAGCGTGGCCTACGAGCAGTACTTC.

This clone showed up just a few times. The chain combines TRBV19 with TRBJ1-1; 8 bases agree with TRBD1. The J segment lost 4 bases and the V segment lost 5 bases, leaving 3 bases of the junction unmatched. This CDR3 has 13 amino acids. CDR1 LNHDA and CDR2 SQIVND come from the germline V gene (reference sequence). The CDR3 DNA sequence: TGTGCCAGTAGTCCGACAGGGGTCACTGAAGCTTTCTTT. Translated, it gives CASSPTGVTEAFF.

This clone was counted a few times. The rearrangement uses TRBV29-1 and TRBJ2-7, with 7 positions matching TRBD1. The germline CDR1 and CDR2 sequences are SQVTM and ANQGSEA. The trim removed 6 bases at V and 2 bases at J, leaving 7 bases unmatched. The CDR3 runs to 13 residues. CDR3 protein: CSVRRDRAYEQYF. The CDR3 nucleotides read TGCAGCGTCCGCCGGGACAGAGCCTACGAGCAGTACTTC.

The chain carries TRBV9 and TRBJ1-3; maybe TRBD1 (5 bases). The germline V gene has CDR1 SGDLS and CDR2 YYNGEE. V lost 0 bases and J lost 0, with 10 bases in between. The CDR3 length is 16 residues. DNA for the CDR3: TGTGCCAGCAGCGTAGAAGGACACTTCTCTGGAAACACCATATATTTT. Translating it yields CASSVEGHFSGNTIYF.